The 30 T cell receptor beta chains listed next were all sequenced from one sample in a study of cytomegalovirus exposure and HLA in healthy donors. TCRdb's copy holds only in-frame clones and misses some; the assay was immunoSEQ multiplex PCR. The sample gives some 90,000 clones, approximately 96% of which show up once; more than 0.65% is in the top ten. Specimen: PBMCs. Every receptor here comes from a man aged 18 to 29 in good health and CMV-seronegative.

The chain couples TRBV15 to TRBJ2-2; possibly TRBD2 for D (7 bases). The CDR3 is 23 residues long. Germline V CDR1 and CDR2: LNHNV, YYDKDF (reference sequence). V lost 0 bases and J 6 bases, leaving 35 bases between the germline ends. The CDR3 reads CATSRDDRWSGMTRHGRAGELFF. In nucleotides, the CDR3 is TGTGCCACCAGCAGAGATGACAGGTGGAGCGGGATGACCCGACATGGCCGGGCCGGGGAGCTGTTTTTT.

The chain carries TRBV29-1 and TRBJ2-5; the match to TRBD2 covers 7 bases. The germline gives CDR1 SQVTM, CDR2 ANQGSEA. V gave up 6 bases and J gave up 1 base; unmatched junction bases: 11. The CDR3 runs to 15 residues. The CDR3 here is CSVLTLTGGQETQYF. The CDR3 DNA is TGCAGCGTGTTGACTCTGACGGGGGGCCAAGAGACCCAGTACTTC.

The chain joins TRBV6-5 to TRBJ2-3, with D perhaps TRBD2 (7 bases). Germline V gene sequence: CDR1 MNHEY, CDR2 SVGAGI. V shed 8 bases and J shed 3 bases, with 15 bases lying between them. The CDR3 totals 14 residues. The DNA of the CDR3 is TGTGCCAGCGGGGGGGGGCGGGGAACAGATACGCAGTATTTT. It is translated as CASGGGRGTDTQYF.

This chain connects TRBV9 to TRBJ1-1, with TRBD1 identical over 9 bases. J was trimmed by 3 bases and V by 0 bases; bases with no gene match: 6. Looked up from germline, CDR1 is SGDLS and CDR2 is YYNGEE. The CDR3 extends over 16 amino acids. The CDR3 nucleotides are TGTGCCAGCAGCGTAGCGGGACAGGGAGTGGACACTGAAGCTTTCTTT. Its translation: CASSVAGQGVDTEAFF.

V usage is TRBV25-1 and J usage is TRBJ2-2; D remains unclear. The CDR3 contains 15 residues. Between the trimmed V and J ends, which lost 2 bases and 2 bases, there was a span of 9 bases. The germline V gene has CDR1 MGHDK and CDR2 SYGVNS. Here the CDR3 reads CASSERLANTGELFF. CDR3 bases: TGTGCCAGCAGTGAAAGACTGGCAAACACCGGGGAGCTGTTTTTT.

In nucleotides, the CDR3 is TGCGCCAGCAGTGCGAAGACTAGCGGGAGATTGTACGAGCAGTACTTC. Its protein product is CASSAKTSGRLYEQYF. The rearrangement links TRBV10-1 to TRBJ2-7; 12 bases agree with TRBD2. From germline, CDR1 is WNHNN and CDR2 SYGVQD (reference sequence). CDR3 length: 16 residues. After removal of 4 bases from V and 4 bases from J, the junction contained 8 bases not matched to a gene.

The rearrangement joins TRBV18 to TRBJ2-7, with 7 bases fitting TRBD1. V shed 3 bases and J 4 bases; nucleotides not matched to a gene: 3. From germline, CDR1 is KGHSH and CDR2 LQKENI. CDR3 length: 13 residues. The CDR3 protein is CASSPMTGYEQYF. The CDR3 DNA sequence: TGTGCCAGCTCACCTATGACAGGGTACGAGCAGTACTTC.

The V and J genes are TRBV6-5 and TRBJ1-5; D gene uncertain. V was clipped by 6 bases and J by 0 bases, with 12 bases between them. Germline loops: CDR1 MNHEY, CDR2 SVGAGI. CDR3 length equals 15 residues. The DNA for the CDR3 is TGTGCCAGCAGATCATCAACCTATAGCAATCAGCCCCAGCATTTT. Translation gives CASRSSTYSNQPQHF.

The chain recombines TRBV11-2 with TRBJ1-5, with 7 bases identical to TRBD1. The J segment lost 0 bases and the V segment lost 3 bases, leaving 2 bases of the junction unmatched. The CDR3 sequence is 15 residues long. Germline V gene lookup returns CDR1 SGHAT and CDR2 FQNNGV. The CDR3 loop reads CASSFGTVSNQPQHF. The CDR3 DNA follows: TGTGCCAGCAGCTTCGGGACAGTTAGCAATCAGCCCCAGCATTTT.

This chain connects TRBV6-9 to TRBJ1-2; a weak D match, TRBD1 (5 bases). V lost 9 bases to trimming and J lost 6 bases, with 8 bases between them. There are 10 residues in the CDR3. CDR1 and CDR2 from the germline V gene are MNHGY and SVAAGI. CDR3 residues: CARGRDGYTF. DNA of the CDR3: TGTGCCAGGGGCAGGGATGGCTACACCTTC.

J is TRBJ2-7 and V is TRBV6-1; 15 nucleotides agree with TRBD2. The V and J ends lost 6 bases and 7 bases, in that order; junction bases with no gene match: 7. The CDR3 loop spans 15 amino acids. The germline CDR1 and CDR2 sequences are MNHNS and SASEGT. CDR3 in amino acids: CASRPGLAGGGEQYF. The DNA of the CDR3 is TGTGCCAGCAGGCCGGGACTAGCGGGGGGTGGGGAGCAGTACTTC.

The J gene is TRBJ2-2, the V gene TRBV18; 9 nucleotides agree with TRBD1. The J segment lost 4 bases and the V segment lost 2 bases, leaving 8 bases of the junction unmatched. Germline V gene data show CDR1 as KGHSH and CDR2 as LQKENI. The CDR3 covers 17 residues. The CDR3 DNA is TGTGCCAGCTCACCAGTAAAAAGGACAGGGGCCACCGGGGAGCTGTTTTTT. Encoded protein: CASSPVKRTGATGELFF.

V usage is TRBV7-2 and J usage is TRBJ2-5, with TRBD1 matching over 7 bases. Germline V gene lookup returns CDR1 SGHTA and CDR2 FQGNSA. The CDR3 is 14 residues long. The trim removed 7 bases at V and 4 bases at J, leaving 9 bases unmatched. The CDR3 spells CASILTGAGETQYF. CDR3 sequence (DNA): TGTGCCAGCATCCTAACAGGGGCCGGAGAGACCCAGTACTTC.

The chain employs TRBV7-9 and TRBJ1-4; D remains ambiguous. CDR1 and CDR2 from the germline V gene are SEHNR and FQNEAQ (reference sequence). V dropped 5 bases and J dropped 5 bases, with 9 bases sitting between them. The CDR3 has 13 amino acids. The DNA for the CDR3 is TGTGCCAGCAGCATGCGGTCCAATGAAAAACTGTTTTTT. Translating it yields CASSMRSNEKLFF.

This clone occurred a few times. The chain recombines TRBV28 with TRBJ1-5, with a weak D call TRBD1 (5 bases). Trimming shortened V by 8 bases and J by 9 bases, and 11 bases separated the two germline ends. Germline CDR1 is MDHEN and CDR2 is SYDVKM. The CDR3 extends over 11 amino acids. The CDR3: CASSGTRPQHF. The CDR3, as DNA: TGTGCCAGCTCAGGGACTAGGCCCCAGCATTTT. Based on the CDR3 plus reference TRBV28 and TRBJ1-5, the full variable domain is DVKVTQSSRYLVKRTGEKVFLECVQDMDHENMFWYRQDPGLGLRLIYFSYDVKMKEKGDIPEGYSVSREKKERFSLILESASTNQTSMYLCASSGTRPQHFGDGTRLSIL.

The CDR3 is CASRQQVSNTGELFF. The CDR3 DNA is TGTGCCAGCAGGCAACAGGTCTCGAACACCGGGGAGCTGTTTTTT. The chain carries TRBV5-4 and TRBJ2-2, with D perhaps TRBD1 (5 bases). Trimming removed 5 bases at V and 0 bases at J, with 11 bases between. This CDR3 region has 15 residues. The germline CDR1 and CDR2 sequences are SGHNT and YYREEE (reference sequence).

The J gene is TRBJ2-3, the V gene TRBV5-1; TRBD2 matches 12 bases. This CDR3 is built from 16 residues. V trimming: 4 bases; J trimming: 2 bases; junction bases outside the gene matches: 5. CDR1 and CDR2 from the germline V gene are SGHRS and YFSETQ. DNA of the CDR3: TGCGCCAGCAGCGATCTAGCGGGAGGGAACACAGATACGCAGTATTTT. The encoded protein is CASSDLAGGNTDTQYF. The variable domain in full, with the rest retrieved from reference TRBV5-1 and TRBJ2-3, is KAGVTQTPRYLIKTRGQQVTLSCSPISGHRSVSWYQQTPGQGLQFLFEYFSETQRNKGNFPGRFSGRQFSNSRSEMNVSTLELGDSALYLCASSDLAGGNTDTQYFGPGTRLTVL.

This chain connects TRBV7-9 to TRBJ2-3, with D unclear. This CDR3 region has 19 residues. Trimming stripped 0 bases from V and 4 bases from J, with 23 bases between. CDR1 is SEHNR, CDR2 FQNEAQ, per germline (reference sequence). CDR3 protein: CASSLAVRRPIGAPDTQYF. CDR3 DNA: TGTGCCAGCAGCTTAGCCGTTCGGAGACCCATCGGTGCGCCAGATACGCAGTATTTT.

This clone came up once. This chain's CDR3 is CASSPQNRVTEAFF. The CDR3 DNA reads as TGTGCCAGCAGCCCCCAGAATCGGGTCACTGAAGCTTTCTTT. The V call is TRBV7-9, the J call TRBJ1-1; no clear D. Per germline, CDR1 SEHNR and CDR2 FQNEAQ (reference sequence). Trimming pared 5 bases from V and 4 bases from J, leaving 14 bases between. The length of the CDR3 is 14 residues.

V gene TRBV29-1 combines with J gene TRBJ1-5, with D unresolved. The CDR3 runs to 14 residues. The V end was cut by 0 bases, the J end by 6 bases, with 12 bases between. Germline lookup yields CDR1 SQVTM and CDR2 ANQGSEA. The CDR3 protein is CSVEEGGGSQPQHF. Written as DNA, the CDR3 is TGCAGCGTTGAAGAGGGAGGTGGTAGTCAGCCCCAGCATTTT. The whole variable domain, filled in from reference TRBV29-1 and TRBJ1-5, reads SAVISQKPSRDICQRGTSLTIQCQVDSQVTMMFWYRQQPGQSLTLIATANQGSEATYESGFVIDKFPISRPNLTFSTLTVSNMSPEDSSIYLCSVEEGGGSQPQHFGDGTRLSIL.

V usage is TRBV30 and J usage is TRBJ1-5; a possible D gene is TRBD1 (6 bases). This CDR3 region has 14 residues. CDR1 is GTSNPN, CDR2 SVGIG, per germline (reference sequence). V lost 0 bases, J lost 6 bases, and 12 bases lay in between. DNA for the CDR3: TGTGCCTGGAGTGTTTCGGGGGGCAGTCAGCCCCAGCATTTT. Translation gives CAWSVSGGSQPQHF. Full variable domain (rest looked up from reference TRBV30 and TRBJ1-5): SQTIHQWPATLVQPVGSPLSLECTVEGTSNPNLYWYRQAAGRGLQLLFYSVGIGQISSEVPQNLSASRPQDRQFILSSKKLLLSDSGFYLCAWSVSGGSQPQHFGDGTRLSIL.

The V call is TRBV29-1, the J call TRBJ1-3; TRBD1 agrees at 9 bases. The junction had 3 bases not matched to a gene; V was cut back by 0 bases and J by 0 bases. Per germline, CDR1 SQVTM and CDR2 ANQGSEA. CDR3 size: 16 residues. CDR3 residues: CSVEDRTGVSGNTIYF. The CDR3 DNA reads as TGCAGCGTTGAAGATCGGACAGGGGTCTCTGGAAACACCATATATTTT.

The rearrangement links TRBV11-2 to TRBJ2-1, with D tentatively TRBD2 (7 bases). Germline V gene data show CDR1 as SGHAT and CDR2 as FQNNGV. The CDR3 extends over 16 amino acids. With 5 bases removed from V and 7 bases from J, the gap between germline ends came to 21 bases. For the CDR3, the DNA is TGTGCCAGCAGCCCCATGGGGGGGGCCGGTAAGAATGAGCAGTTCTTC. Translated: CASSPMGGAGKNEQFF. Full variable domain (remainder filled in from reference TRBV11-2 and TRBJ2-1): EAGVAQSPRYKIIEKRQSVAFWCNPISGHATLYWYQQILGQGPKLLIQFQNNGVVDDSQLPKDRFSAERLKGVDSTLKIQPAKLEDSAVYLCASSPMGGAGKNEQFFGPGTRLTVL.

The chain combines TRBV11-2 with TRBJ2-2, with unresolved D. This CDR3 is 16 amino acids long. CDR1 SGHAT and CDR2 FQNNGV come from the germline V gene. The germline V and J ends were trimmed by 3 bases and 3 bases, with 14 bases remaining between them. The CDR3 DNA reads TGTGCCAGCAGCTTTCGTTCATCCCGAGACACCGGGGAGCTGTTTTTT. This codes for CASSFRSSRDTGELFF. Combining the CDR3 with reference TRBV11-2 and TRBJ2-2 gives the whole variable domain EAGVAQSPRYKIIEKRQSVAFWCNPISGHATLYWYQQILGQGPKLLIQFQNNGVVDDSQLPKDRFSAERLKGVDSTLKIQPAKLEDSAVYLCASSFRSSRDTGELFFGEGSRLTVL.

The genes are TRBV15 and TRBJ1-1, with D perhaps TRBD1 (5 bases). V was cut by 3 bases and J by 3 bases, with 17 bases left in between. CDR1 and CDR2 from the germline V gene are LNHNV and YYDKDF (reference sequence). The CDR3 covers 16 residues. In DNA form, the CDR3 reads TGTGCCACCAGCAGCCGGGGCCGAGGGAGGTACACTGAAGCTTTCTTT. Its translation: CATSSRGRGRYTEAFF.

In nucleotides, the CDR3 is TGTGCCAGTAGTATAATGGGGCTCTTTTCCTCTGGAAACACCATATATTTT. Residues: CASSIMGLFSSGNTIYF. The chain couples TRBV19 to TRBJ1-3; TRBD1 might be the D (5 bases). V was trimmed by 2 bases and J by 0 bases, leaving 14 bases between them. Germline CDR1 and CDR2: LNHDA and SQIVND (reference sequence). This CDR3 has 17 amino acids.

The V call is TRBV11-2, the J call TRBJ2-7, with D hard to call. CDR1 and CDR2 from the germline V gene are SGHAT and FQNNGV. V lost 1 base and J 0 bases, leaving 7 bases between the germline ends. CDR3 length: 14 residues. The CDR3 loop is CASSLARSSYEQYF. The CDR3 nucleotides read TGTGCCAGCAGCTTAGCTCGGAGCTCCTACGAGCAGTACTTC.

CDR3 DNA sequence: TGTGCCAGCAGTCCCCCCCGGTCTGGTTTTAATGCCCAGCATTTT. It translates to CASSPPRSGFNAQHF. The chain joins TRBV28 to TRBJ1-5, with D hard to call. The CDR3 loop spans 15 amino acids. CDR1 and CDR2 from the germline V gene are MDHEN and SYDVKM. The germline V and J ends were trimmed by 5 bases and 11 bases, with 22 bases remaining between them.

The rearrangement uses TRBV7-2 and TRBJ2-7; tentatively, D is TRBD1 (6 bases). The CDR3 sequence is 14 residues long. The ends were cut back, 2 bases at V and 2 bases at J, with 10 bases in the middle. Germline loops: CDR1 SGHTA, CDR2 FQGNSA. The chain's CDR3 is CASSLNAGAYEQYF. In nucleotides, the CDR3 is TGTGCCAGCAGCTTAAACGCAGGGGCCTACGAGCAGTACTTC.

The V call is TRBV5-1, the J call TRBJ2-3; TRBD2 matches 16 bases. The CDR3 consists of 19 residues. Trimming removed 2 bases from V and 5 bases from J; junction bases left unmatched: 11. Per the germline V gene, CDR1 is SGHRS and CDR2 is YFSETQ. The CDR3 protein is CASSLTGTSGRAGVDTQYF. The CDR3 region has the DNA TGCGCCAGCAGCTTAACCGGGACTAGCGGGAGGGCCGGGGTAGATACGCAGTATTTT.